The 5 T cell receptor beta chains given below trace back to one sample, sequenced in a study of T cell changes during pregnancy in multiple sclerosis. Profiling relied on immunoSEQ multiplex PCR, and the TCRdb table lists in-frame clones only, not all of them. Among about 60,000 clones listed, around 90% were seen once. Source: peripheral blood, taken in the second trimester of pregnancy. The receptors originated from a female donor with multiple sclerosis, enrolled in a pregnancy study.

This clone has more than one count but fewer than ten. This chain connects TRBV2 to TRBJ2-7, with a possible D match to TRBD1 (6 bases). The CDR3 is 13 residues long. Germline V gene data show CDR1 as SNHLY and CDR2 as FYNNEI. V lost 7 bases, J lost 0 bases, and 10 bases lay in between. The CDR3 nucleotides are TGTGCCAGCATCCGGGACAACTCCTACGAGCAGTACTTC. It is translated as CASIRDNSYEQYF. Looking up the rest from reference TRBV2 and TRBJ2-7 gives the full variable domain: EPEVTQTPSHQVTQMGQEVILRCVPISNHLYFYWYRQILGQKVEFLVSFYNNEISEKSEIFDDQFSVERPDGSNFTLKIRSTKLEDSAMYFCASIRDNSYEQYFGPGTRLTVT.

This clone was observed a few times. The V call is TRBV5-1, the J call TRBJ1-1; weak D call: TRBD1 (6 bases). This CDR3 is 15 amino acids long. Germline V CDR1 and CDR2: SGHRS, YFSETQ. Trimming took 2 bases from V and 3 from J, leaving 14 bases between them. CDR3 amino acids: CASSFTLDSYTEAFF. CDR3 coding DNA: TGCGCCAGCAGCTTCACCTTGGACAGTTACACTGAAGCTTTCTTT.

This sequence joins TRBV2 and TRBJ2-5; D possibly corresponds to TRBD2 (5 bases). Between the trimmed V and J ends, which lost 5 bases and 5 bases, there was a span of 12 bases. The CDR3 sequence is 13 residues long. From germline, CDR1 is SNHLY and CDR2 FYNNEI. The CDR3 is CASSTLPGETQYF. CDR3 DNA sequence: TGTGCCAGCAGTACCCTCCCGGGGGAGACCCAGTACTTC.

The chain's CDR3 is CASSRRGTGEYEQYF. CDR3 DNA sequence: TGTGCCAGCAGCCGGAGGGGGACAGGGGAATACGAGCAGTACTTC. The chain recombines TRBV7-2 with TRBJ2-7; TRBD1 agrees at 10 bases. The CDR3 sequence is 15 residues long. J lost 4 bases, V lost 5 bases, and 8 bases had no gene match. The germline gives CDR1 SGHTA, CDR2 FQGNSA.

This sequence joins TRBV6-4 and TRBJ1-1, with D maybe TRBD1 (6 bases). The germline V and J ends were trimmed by 3 bases and 3 bases, with 11 bases remaining between them. CDR3 length: 14 amino acids. Germline assignment: CDR1 MRHNA and CDR2 SNTAGT. The CDR3 bases are TGTGCCAGCAGTGAGGGGGGGGGCGACACTGAAGCTTTCTTT. Amino acids: CASSEGGGDTEAFF.